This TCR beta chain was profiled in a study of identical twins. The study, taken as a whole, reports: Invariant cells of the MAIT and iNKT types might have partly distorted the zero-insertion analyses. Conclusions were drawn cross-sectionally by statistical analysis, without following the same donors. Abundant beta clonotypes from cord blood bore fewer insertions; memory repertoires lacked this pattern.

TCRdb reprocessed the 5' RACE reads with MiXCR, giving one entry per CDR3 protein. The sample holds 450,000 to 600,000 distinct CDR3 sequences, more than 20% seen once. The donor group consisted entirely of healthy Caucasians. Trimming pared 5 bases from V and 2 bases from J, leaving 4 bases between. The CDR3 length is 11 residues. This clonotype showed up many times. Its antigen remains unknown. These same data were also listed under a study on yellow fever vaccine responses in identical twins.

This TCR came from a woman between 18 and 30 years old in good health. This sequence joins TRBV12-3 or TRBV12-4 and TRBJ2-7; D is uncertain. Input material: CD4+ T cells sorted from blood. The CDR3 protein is CASSTTYEQYF. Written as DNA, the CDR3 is TGTGCCAGCAGTACCACCTACGAGCAGTACTTC.